This T cell receptor (beta chain) was observed in a study of early T cells in non-severe SARS-CoV-2 infection. Broader study findings: CD4 and private specificities were missed by VDJdb matching, which favored anti-spike CD8 responses.

This clonotype was picked up many times. The antigen is undetermined. The CDR3 runs 15 residues. Each cDNA molecule carried a unique molecular identifier. TCRdb recomputed calls from the 5' RACE reads with MiXCR, one row per CDR3 protein. The sample includes 60,000 to 65,000 distinct CDR3 sequences, approximately 9% seen only once; the top ten take 1.2%. Input material: whole blood. The gene calls are TRBV21-1 and TRBJ2-1; the DNA was not used to check the table's D call, TRBD1. TRBV21-1 is shown as a pseudogene. The receptor comes from an adult who was a healthcare worker with PCR-confirmed SARS-CoV-2 infection or an uninfected control (not recorded which). The CDR3 region has the DNA TGTGCCAGCAGCAAACGAGCAGGGGGAGGAGATGAGCAGTTCTTC. Amino acid sequence: CASSKRAGGGDEQFF.